This TCR beta chain comes out of a study of graft-versus-host responses after intestinal transplantation. Study at large: Each recipient received anti-thymocyte globulin induction, then tacrolimus and steroids for approximately 3 years.

Details on this clone: Its antigen is still unknown.

The trim removed 7 bases at V and 7 bases at J, leaving 11 bases unmatched. Germline assignment: CDR1 MNHNS and CDR2 SASEGT. The CDR3 has 15 residues. Broader study findings: GvH clones turned up in recipient marrow; some had shown up first in ileum or blood.

TCRdb's table, derived via immunoSEQ multiplex PCR, lists solely in-frame clones and lacks some. The data show about 99,000 clones, about 88% seen once. The chain couples TRBV6-1 to TRBJ2-2, with 8 bases matching TRBD1. Sequences were derived from unstimulated CD4+ T cells sorted from spleen or lymph node cells, sampled before intestinal transplant. This clonotype was sampled from a human donor who received an intestinal transplant. This CDR3 is CASTRRRQGIGELFF. The CDR3, as DNA: TGTGCCAGCACTCGCCGCAGACAGGGGATCGGGGAGCTGTTTTTT.